This T cell receptor beta chain was identified during a study of blood T cell repertoires in COVID-19. The CDR3 has 15 amino acids. The junction had 4 bases not matched to a gene; V was cut back by 5 bases and J by 2 bases. Germline-derived CDR1 and CDR2 are SGHTA and FQGNSA. Produced via immunoSEQ multiplex PCR; TCRdb's table is partial and in-frame only. The profile covers hundreds of thousands of clones, with approximately 90% appearing a single time and roughly 2.3% taken by the ten largest. This sequence was found in a man aged 18-30 years with active or convalescent COVID-19. This rearrangement joins TRBV7-2 to TRBJ2-1; 9 bases are a match to TRBD2. The sequencing input was peripheral blood. CDR3 residues: CASSPTSGTYNEQFF. Written as DNA, the CDR3 is TGTGCCAGCAGCCCGACTAGCGGAACCTACAATGAGCAGTTCTTC.